This T cell receptor beta chain was documented in a study of CD8 T cells in ankylosing spondylitis. Study outcomes and limitations: Ankylosing spondylitis blood seemed to carry a telltale TCR beta motif made of eight or nine highly homologous variants. Earlier work had already found some motif variants in reactive arthritis synovial fluid and blood.

A word on this clonotype: Its antigen is undetermined.

With 5 bases removed from V and 4 bases from J, the gap between germline ends came to 18 bases. Germline V gives CDR1 SEHNR, CDR2 FQNEAQ (reference sequence). The CDR3 totals 16 residues. Quantitative molecular-barcoded 5'-RACE generated the TCR beta libraries. Each CDR3 protein gets one entry after TCRdb re-called the 5' RACE reads with MiXCR. The sample consists of about 450,000 distinct CDR3 sequences, about 24% of them appearing once. The rearrangement joins TRBV7-9 to TRBJ2-1; D remains unclear. This clonotype was sampled from a male donor with ankylosing spondylitis. Source material: blood, either unsorted or a sorted T cell fraction (not recorded which). The CDR3 loop reads CASSPFRRLGYNEQFF. The CDR3 DNA reads TGTGCCAGCAGCCCGTTTAGACGATTGGGGTACAATGAGCAGTTCTTC.